This T cell receptor (beta chain) was captured by sequencing in a study of blood T cell repertoires in COVID-19. Clones were read by immunoSEQ multiplex PCR, and TCRdb kept only the in-frame ones, dropping some. The data hold 140,000 to 150,000 clones, with roughly 76% observed a single time. The V gene lost 0 bases and the J gene lost 6 bases, with 9 bases spanning the gap. The V gene's germline CDR1 is LGHNA and CDR2 YNFKEQ. This CDR3 comprises 15 residues. This clonotype originated in a human donor with acute or convalescent COVID-19. The donor label of this sample is uncertain. This sequence joins TRBV4-2 and TRBJ1-6; TRBD1 is a possible D gene (5 bases). Material: peripheral blood. The CDR3 is CASSQEKGVNSPLHF. Written as DNA, the CDR3 is TGTGCCAGCAGCCAAGAGAAAGGGGTTAATTCACCCCTCCACTTT.